The entry below gives a single TCR beta chain sequence along with its context. Some clones are missing from TCRdb's copy, which holds only in-frame ones; the method was immunoSEQ multiplex PCR. The repertoire has about 83,000 clones, about 88% of them found once; the top ten carry 8%. Germline CDR1 reads DFQATT; CDR2 reads SNEGSKA (reference sequence). With V trimmed by 3 bases and J by 5 bases, 6 bases remained unmatched. This CDR3 is built from 13 residues. The record originates from a study of blood T cell repertoires in COVID-19. The chain employs TRBV20-1 and TRBJ1-2; 7 nucleotides align to TRBD1. This receptor was taken from a man at least 80 years old with active or convalescent COVID-19. The sample taken for sequencing was peripheral blood. As DNA, the CDR3 is TGCAGTGCTAGTGACAGGGTGGAATATGGCTACACCTTC. Its translation is CSASDRVEYGYTF.